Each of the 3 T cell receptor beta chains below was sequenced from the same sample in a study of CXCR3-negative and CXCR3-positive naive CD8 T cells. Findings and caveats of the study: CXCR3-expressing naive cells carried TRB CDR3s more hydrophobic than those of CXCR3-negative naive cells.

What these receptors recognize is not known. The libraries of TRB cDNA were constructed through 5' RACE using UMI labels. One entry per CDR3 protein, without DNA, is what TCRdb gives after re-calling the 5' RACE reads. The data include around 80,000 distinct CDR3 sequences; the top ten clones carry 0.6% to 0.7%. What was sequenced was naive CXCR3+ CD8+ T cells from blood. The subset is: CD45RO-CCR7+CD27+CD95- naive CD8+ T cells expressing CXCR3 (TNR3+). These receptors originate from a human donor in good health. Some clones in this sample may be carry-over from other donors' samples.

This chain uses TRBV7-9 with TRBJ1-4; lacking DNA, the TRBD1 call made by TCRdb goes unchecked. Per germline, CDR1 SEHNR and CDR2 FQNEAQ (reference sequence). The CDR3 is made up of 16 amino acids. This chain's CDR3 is CASSLAWTDSNEKLFF.

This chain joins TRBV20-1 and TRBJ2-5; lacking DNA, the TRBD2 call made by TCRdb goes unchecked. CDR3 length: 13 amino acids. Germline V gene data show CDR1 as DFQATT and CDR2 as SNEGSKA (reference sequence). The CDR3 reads CSAPEGMGETQYF.

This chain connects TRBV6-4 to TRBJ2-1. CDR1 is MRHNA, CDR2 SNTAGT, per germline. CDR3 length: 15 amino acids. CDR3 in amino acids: CASSDSGGSYNEKFF.